These T cell receptor beta chains were read from a single sample in a study of control samples from healthy donors and cancer patients. Produced via immunoSEQ multiplex PCR; TCRdb's table is partial and in-frame only. The sample consists of roughly 100,000 clones, 80% to 90% of them appearing once. The sample consisted of PBMCs. These receptor sequences come from a man between 60 and 70 years old with lung cancer. Both conserved end residues are part of each CDR3. D genes are given only for firm matches. Where a row states a size, it is once, few, many or the class of an expanded clone; other rows omit it.

d_call,v_call,clone_size,j_call,cdr3_aa,cdr3_nt
NA,TRBV9,NA,TRBJ1-1,CASSVGVTGNTEAFF,TGTGCCAGCAGCGTAGGGGTGACAGGGAACACTGAAGCTTTCTTT
NA,TRBV4-2,NA,TRBJ1-2,CASSQDRGRSLYGYTF,TGTGCCAGCAGCCAAGATCGGGGGAGAAGCCTCTATGGCTACACCTTC
NA,TRBV2,once,TRBJ2-5,CASSEGTRSWTQYF,TGTGCCAGCAGTGAAGGGACCCGTTCGTGGACCCAGTACTTC
NA,TRBV27,NA,TRBJ2-5,CASSHSRVDETQYF,TGTGCCAGCAGTCACTCAAGGGTCGACGAGACCCAGTACTTC
NA,TRBV7-3,NA,TRBJ2-2,CASSLIRGNTGELFF,TGTGCCAGCAGCTTAATCAGGGGGAACACCGGGGAGCTGTTTTTT
TRBD1,TRBV11-2,few,TRBJ1-1,CASSLDPLTGGWGEGTEAFF,TGTGCCAGCAGCTTAGATCCCCTGACAGGGGGCTGGGGAGAAGGCACTGAAGCTTTCTTT
NA,TRBV5-1,NA,TRBJ2-1,CASSPLSGGGVYNEQFF,TGCGCCAGCAGCCCTCTATCGGGTGGGGGTGTATACAATGAGCAGTTCTTC
NA,TRBV7-9,NA,TRBJ2-5,CASSLGLGEAETQYF,TGTGCCAGCAGCTTAGGTTTGGGGGAAGCAGAGACCCAGTACTTC
NA,TRBV12-5,NA,TRBJ1-4,CASGLSHGAFGEKLFF,TGTGCTAGTGGTTTGTCACACGGGGCATTCGGAGAAAAACTGTTTTTT
NA,TRBV30,NA,TRBJ1-1,CAWILRGSEAFF,TGTGCCTGGATTTTACGAGGGTCTGAAGCTTTCTTT
NA,TRBV4-1,NA,TRBJ2-7,CASSQVQASSYEQYF,TGCGCCAGCAGCCAAGTTCAGGCCTCCTCCTACGAGCAGTACTTC
NA,TRBV5-1,NA,TRBJ1-1,CASSSHGDRNTEAFF,TGCGCCAGCAGCTCCCATGGGGATCGGAACACTGAAGCTTTCTTT
TRBD1,TRBV6-2/TRBV6-3,NA,TRBJ2-2,CASSYPRGLDTGELFF,TGTGCCAGCAGTTACCCCAGGGGGCTAGATACCGGGGAGCTGTTTTTT
NA,TRBV7-9,NA,TRBJ2-2,CASSSGRVDTGELFF,TGTGCCAGCAGCTCGGGACGGGTAGACACCGGGGAGCTGTTTTTT
NA,TRBV6-4,NA,TRBJ1-1,CASSESGTSFEAFF,TGTGCCAGCAGTGAGTCGGGCACCTCGTTTGAAGCTTTCTTT
NA,TRBV30,NA,TRBJ2-1,CAWSIGYTEQFF,TGTGCCTGGAGTATCGGCTACACTGAGCAGTTCTTC